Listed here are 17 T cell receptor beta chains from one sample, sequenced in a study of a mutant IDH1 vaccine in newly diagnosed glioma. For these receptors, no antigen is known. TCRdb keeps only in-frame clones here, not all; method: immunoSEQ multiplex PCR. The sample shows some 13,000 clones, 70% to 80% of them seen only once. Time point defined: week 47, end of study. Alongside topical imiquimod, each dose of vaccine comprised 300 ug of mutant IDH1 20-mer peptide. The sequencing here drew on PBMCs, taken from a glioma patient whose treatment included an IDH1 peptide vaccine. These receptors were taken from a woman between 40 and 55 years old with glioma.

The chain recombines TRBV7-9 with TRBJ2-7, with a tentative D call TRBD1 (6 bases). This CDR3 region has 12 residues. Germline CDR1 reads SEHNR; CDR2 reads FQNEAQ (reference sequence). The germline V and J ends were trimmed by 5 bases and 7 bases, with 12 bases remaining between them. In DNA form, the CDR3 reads TGTGCCAGCAGCCATACAGGGTATGAGCAGTACTTC. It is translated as CASSHTGYEQYF.

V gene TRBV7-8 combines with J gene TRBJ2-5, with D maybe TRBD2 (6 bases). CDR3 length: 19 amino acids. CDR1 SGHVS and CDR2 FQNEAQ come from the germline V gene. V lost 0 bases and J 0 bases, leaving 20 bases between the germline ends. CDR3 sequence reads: CASSLAGRRDLPYQETQYF. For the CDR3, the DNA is TGTGCCAGCAGCTTAGCGGGCAGAAGGGACTTACCGTACCAAGAGACCCAGTACTTC.

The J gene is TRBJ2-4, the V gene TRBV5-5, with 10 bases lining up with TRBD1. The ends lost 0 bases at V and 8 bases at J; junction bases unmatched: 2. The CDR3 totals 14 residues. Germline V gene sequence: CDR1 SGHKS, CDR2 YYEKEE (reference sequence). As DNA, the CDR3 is TGTGCCAGCAGCTTGGGACAGGGGGCGGACATTCAGTACTTC. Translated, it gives CASSLGQGADIQYF.

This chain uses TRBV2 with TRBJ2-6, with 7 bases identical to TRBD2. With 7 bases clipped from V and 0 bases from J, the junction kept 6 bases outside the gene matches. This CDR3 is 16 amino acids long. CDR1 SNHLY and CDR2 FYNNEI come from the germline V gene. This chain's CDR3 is CASTWEGRSGANVLTF. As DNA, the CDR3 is TGTGCCAGCACCTGGGAGGGTCGCTCTGGGGCCAACGTCCTGACTTTC.

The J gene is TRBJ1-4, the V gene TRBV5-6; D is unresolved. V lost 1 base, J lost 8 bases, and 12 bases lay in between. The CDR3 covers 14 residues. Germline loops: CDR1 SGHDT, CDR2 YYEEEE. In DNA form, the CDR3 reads TGTGCCAGCAGCTTGCGAGTGGCAGGCGAAAAACTGTTTTTT. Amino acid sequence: CASSLRVAGEKLFF.

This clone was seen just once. Here the CDR3 DNA reads TGTGCCAGCAGCTTCCAGGGGAGTAGTGGAAACACCATATATTTT. Translated: CASSFQGSSGNTIYF. This sequence joins TRBV5-4 and TRBJ1-3; D might be TRBD1 (6 bases). This CDR3 contains 15 residues. Germline lookup yields CDR1 SGHNT and CDR2 YYREEE (reference sequence). V was cut by 2 bases and J by 3 bases, with 12 bases left in between.

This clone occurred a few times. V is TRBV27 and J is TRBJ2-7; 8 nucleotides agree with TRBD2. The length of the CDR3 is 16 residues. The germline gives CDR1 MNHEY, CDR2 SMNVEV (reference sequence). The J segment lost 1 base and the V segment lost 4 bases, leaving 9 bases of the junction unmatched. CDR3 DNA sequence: TGTGCCAGCAGTTCGATCCGTAGCGGGATTTCCTACGAGCAGTACTTC. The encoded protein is CASSSIRSGISYEQYF.

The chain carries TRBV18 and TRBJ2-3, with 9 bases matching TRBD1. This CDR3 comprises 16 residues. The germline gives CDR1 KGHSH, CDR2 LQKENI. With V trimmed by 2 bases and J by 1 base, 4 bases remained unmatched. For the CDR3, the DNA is TGTGCCAGCTCACCAACAGGGGGCGTGGGCACAGATACGCAGTATTTT. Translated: CASSPTGGVGTDTQYF.

The CDR3 spells CASSGKLGVAGLETQYF. Written as DNA, the CDR3 is TGTGCCAGCAGCGGCAAACTTGGGGTAGCCGGCTTAGAGACCCAGTACTTC. V and J are TRBV9 and TRBJ2-5, with D unresolved. Trimming removed 3 bases from V and 4 bases from J, with 22 bases in between. This CDR3 region has 17 residues. Germline V gene sequence: CDR1 SGDLS, CDR2 YYNGEE. The whole variable domain, filled in from reference TRBV9 and TRBJ2-5, reads DSGVTQTPKHLITATGQRVTLRCSPRSGDLSVYWYQQSLDQGLQFLIQYYNGEERAKGNILERFSAQQFPDLHSELNLSSLELGDSALYFCASSGKLGVAGLETQYFGPGTRLLVL.

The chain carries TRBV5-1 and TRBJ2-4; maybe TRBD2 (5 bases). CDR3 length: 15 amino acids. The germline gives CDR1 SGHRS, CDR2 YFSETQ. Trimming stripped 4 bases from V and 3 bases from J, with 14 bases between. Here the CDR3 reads CASSPLSGIKNIQYF. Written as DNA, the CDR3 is TGCGCCAGCAGCCCTCTATCCGGGATCAAAAACATTCAGTACTTC.

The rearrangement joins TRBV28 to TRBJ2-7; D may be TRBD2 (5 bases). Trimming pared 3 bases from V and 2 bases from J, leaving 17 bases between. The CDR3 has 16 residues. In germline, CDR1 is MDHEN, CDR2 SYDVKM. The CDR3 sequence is CASSFVVGVIAYEQYF. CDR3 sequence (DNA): TGTGCCAGCAGTTTTGTAGTGGGAGTTATCGCCTACGAGCAGTACTTC.

The CDR3, as DNA: TGTGCCAGCAGCTCAGACCCATACGAGCAGTACTTC. This translates into CASSSDPYEQYF. The chain links TRBV7-2 to TRBJ2-7; the D is unclear. The ends were cut back, 4 bases at V and 4 bases at J, with 8 bases in the middle. The CDR3 spans 12 residues. The germline CDR1 and CDR2 sequences are SGHTA and FQGNSA.

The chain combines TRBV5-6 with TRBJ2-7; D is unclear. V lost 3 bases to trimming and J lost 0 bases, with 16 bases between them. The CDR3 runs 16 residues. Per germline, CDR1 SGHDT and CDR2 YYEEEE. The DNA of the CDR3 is TGTGCCAGCAGCTCGGGTCCCCCAGGTAGCTCCTACGAGCAGTACTTC. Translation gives CASSSGPPGSSYEQYF.

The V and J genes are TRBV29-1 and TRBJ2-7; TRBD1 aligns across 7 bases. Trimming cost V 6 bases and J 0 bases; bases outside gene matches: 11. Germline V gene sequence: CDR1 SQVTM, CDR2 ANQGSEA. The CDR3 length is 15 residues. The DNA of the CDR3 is TGCAGCGTATGGACAGGCCAAGAGGGCTCCTACGAGCAGTACTTC. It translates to CSVWTGQEGSYEQYF.

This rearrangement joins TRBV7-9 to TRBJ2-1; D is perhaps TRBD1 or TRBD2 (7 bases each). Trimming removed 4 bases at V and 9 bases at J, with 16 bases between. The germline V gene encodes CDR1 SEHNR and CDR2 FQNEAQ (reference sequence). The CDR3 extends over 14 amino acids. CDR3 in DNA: TGTGCCAGCAGCTCCCCAGGGGGGGGATTTGAGCAGTTCTTC. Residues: CASSSPGGGFEQFF.

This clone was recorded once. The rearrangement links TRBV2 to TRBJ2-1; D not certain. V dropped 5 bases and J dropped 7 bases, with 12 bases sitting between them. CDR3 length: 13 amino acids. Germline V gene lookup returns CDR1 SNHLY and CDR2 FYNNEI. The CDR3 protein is CASSLQLRNEQFF. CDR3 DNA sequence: TGTGCCAGCAGTCTCCAACTCAGGAATGAGCAGTTCTTC.

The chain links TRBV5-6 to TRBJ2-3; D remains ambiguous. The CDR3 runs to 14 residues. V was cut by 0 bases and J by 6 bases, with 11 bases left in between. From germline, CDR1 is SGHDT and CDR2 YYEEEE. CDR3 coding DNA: TGTGCCAGCAGCTTGGTGTACCCTCCGGATACGCAGTATTTT. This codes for CASSLVYPPDTQYF.